This T cell receptor (beta chain) was observed in a study of CD8+ T cells in alopecia areata. Findings and caveats of the study: Tofacitinib did not eliminate many expanded lesional clones from scalp or blood.

As regards this clone: Its antigen is undetermined.

Specified treatment: oral pan-JAK inhibitor, 5-10 mg twice daily. V shed 0 bases and J shed 2 bases, with 5 bases lying between them. This CDR3 has 13 residues. Looked up from germline, CDR1 is MNHEY and CDR2 is SVGAGI. In each case, RNA was isolated and then reverse transcribed into cDNA as the sequencing template. Repertoires were generated with immunoSEQ multiplex PCR, while TCRdb's copy carries only in-frame clones and drops some. Here the sample spans approximately 210,000 clones, approximately 70% being singletons. This chain joins TRBV6-5 and TRBJ2-7; D unresolved. The sequenced sample was CD4+ T cells sorted from blood, obtained around week 46, from a patient treated with tofacitinib. This receptor was taken from a human donor with alopecia areata. The CDR3 reads CASSYSPTYEQYF. The CDR3 coding sequence is TGTGCCAGCAGTTACTCGCCCACCTACGAGCAGTACTTC.